The T cell receptor (beta chain) under discussion was sequenced for a study of siplizumab effects on memory and regulatory T cells. Repertoires were generated with immunoSEQ multiplex PCR, while TCRdb's copy carries only in-frame clones and drops some. This sample has roughly 92,000 clones, with roughly 94% found just once. The clonotype was recovered from a human donor in good health. Sequencing was done on a sample of non-Treg CD4+ T cells sorted from blood.

The chain's CDR3 is CASTRAGREAPQYF. CDR3 DNA: TGTGCCAGCACCCGAGCAGGTCGCGAGGCTCCCCAGTACTTC. The chain has TRBV27 and TRBJ2-5; D not resolved. V dropped 7 bases and J dropped 9 bases, with 21 bases sitting between them. There are 14 residues in the CDR3. Germline CDR1 is MNHEY and CDR2 is SMNVEV (reference sequence).